Listed here is a single T cell receptor (beta chain). The sample originates from a study of CD8 T cells in Susac syndrome. The authors reverse transcribed roughly 0.5 to 1 ug RNA with random hexamers. TCRdb redid the calling of the immunoSEQ multiplex PCR reads with MiXCR, one entry per CDR3 protein. This table holds 110,000 or so distinct CDR3 sequences, 80% to 95% found once. V dropped 7 bases and J dropped 4 bases, with 14 bases sitting between them. This CDR3 has 13 amino acids. Germline CDR1 reads SQVTM; CDR2 reads ANQGSEA. Material: CD4+ T cells from PBMCs. V is TRBV29-1 and J is TRBJ1-5; maybe TRBD1 (6 bases). The TCR comes from a human donor in good health. CDR3 sequence (DNA): TGCAGCGGAACGGACAGCCCTAATCAGCCCCAGCATTTT. Protein: CSGTDSPNQPQHF.